Following are 25 T cell receptor beta chains from one sample sequenced in a study of T cell repertoires in cytomegalovirus infection. TCRdb re-called the reads through MiXCR, storing one row per CDR3 protein. The table includes about 360,000 distinct CDR3 sequences, around 18% detected once. What was sequenced was PBMCs. These receptor sequences come from a human donor in good health (CMV status not recorded). Some clones in this sample may be carry-over from other donors' samples.

This clonotype was seen a single time. The chain is built from TRBV7-8 and TRBJ2-7; TRBD1 aligns across 7 bases. The germline gives CDR1 SGHVS, CDR2 FQNEAQ. The V and J ends lost 7 bases and 2 bases, in that order; junction bases with no gene match: 11. This CDR3 is 15 amino acids long. The CDR3 nucleotides are TGTGCCAGCACCGTGGGCCCGGGACAGACCTACGAGCAGTACTTC. This translates into CASTVGPGQTYEQYF.

This clonotype appeared a few times. The CDR3 spells CASRHPGKETQYF. The DNA for the CDR3 is TGTGCCAGCAGGCACCCAGGGAAGGAGACCCAGTACTTC. The chain employs TRBV27 and TRBJ2-5, with TRBD1 as a possible D gene (5 bases). V lost 6 bases to trimming and J lost 5 bases, with 13 bases between them. Looked up from germline, CDR1 is MNHEY and CDR2 is SMNVEV (reference sequence). This CDR3 is built from 13 residues.

The rearrangement links TRBV28 to TRBJ2-1; D gene uncertain. The CDR3 extends over 12 amino acids. The germline gives CDR1 MDHEN, CDR2 SYDVKM. V was pared by 6 bases and J by 5 bases, with 8 bases between. The CDR3 region is CASSVSDNEQFF. CDR3 DNA: TGTGCCAGCAGCGTATCGGACAATGAGCAGTTCTTC.

Only a few counts were recorded for this clonotype. The V gene is TRBV5-1, the J gene TRBJ1-6, with D uncertain. Trimming stripped 0 bases from V and 8 bases from J, with 6 bases between. CDR1 and CDR2 from the germline V gene are SGHRS and YFSETQ. This CDR3 is 13 amino acids long. The CDR3 DNA is TGCGCCAGCAGCTTGGACTGGGATTCACCCCTCCACTTT. It translates to CASSLDWDSPLHF.

The genes are TRBV7-9 and TRBJ1-2, with D perhaps TRBD1 (5 bases). The CDR3 runs to 13 residues. V was pared by 8 bases and J by 3 bases, with 13 bases between. Germline CDR1 and CDR2: SEHNR and FQNEAQ (reference sequence). The CDR3 reads CASGGTEDYGYTF. The CDR3 DNA reads as TGTGCCAGCGGGGGGACGGAAGACTATGGCTACACCTTC.

This clonotype has ten or more counts. The chain joins TRBV7-2 to TRBJ2-4, with D unclear. Trimming cost V 8 bases and J 0 bases, with 11 bases left between them. The length of the CDR3 is 14 residues. The V gene's germline CDR1 is SGHTA and CDR2 FQGNSA. The CDR3 nucleotides read TGTGCCAGCTCACTGAGGTTAGCCAAAAACATTCAGTACTTC. Translation: CASSLRLAKNIQYF. Combining the CDR3 with reference TRBV7-2 and TRBJ2-4 gives the whole variable domain GAGVSQSPSNKVTEKGKDVELRCDPISGHTALYWYRQSLGQGLEFLIYFQGNSAPDKSGLPSDRFSAERTGGSVSTLTIQRTQQEDSAVYLCASSLRLAKNIQYFGAGTRLSVL.

The V gene is TRBV7-9, the J gene TRBJ1-4, with 10 nucleotides matching TRBD1. Germline V gene data show CDR1 as SEHNR and CDR2 as FQNEAQ (reference sequence). The CDR3 has 15 amino acids. V lost 4 bases and J lost 6; bases outside the gene matches: 5. The CDR3 sequence: CASSSADRGYEKLFF. CDR3 nucleotides: TGTGCCAGCAGCTCAGCGGACAGGGGGTATGAAAAACTGTTTTTT.

This clonotype was counted between two and nine times. The gene calls are TRBV18 and TRBJ2-3, with D possibly matching TRBD2 (6 bases). The CDR3 contains 14 residues. Germline V lookup: CDR1 KGHSH, CDR2 LQKENI. Trimming took 3 bases from V and 5 from J, leaving 12 bases between them. CDR3 coding DNA: TGTGCCAGCTCACCGGAGTCCGGGGGAGATACGCAGTATTTT. Amino acids: CASSPESGGDTQYF.

This clonotype has only a few counts. At one end, the junction sequence differs from germline, possibly due to a read error. The chain employs TRBV2 and TRBJ2-3; perhaps TRBD2 as D (6 bases). This CDR3 is built from 11 residues. Germline assignment: CDR1 SNHLY and CDR2 FYNNEI. This chain's CDR3 is CGSRLEDTQYF. As DNA, the CDR3 is TGCGGGAGTAGATTGGAAGATACGCAGTATTTT.

The chain carries TRBV6-5 and TRBJ1-6; unclear D gene. This CDR3 comprises 13 residues. Germline V lookup: CDR1 MNHEY, CDR2 SVGAGI. V lost 6 bases and J lost 6, with 9 bases in between. The CDR3 DNA sequence: TGTGCCAGCAGGCAGTATCGTAATTCACCCCTCCACTTT. Its translation is CASRQYRNSPLHF.

V and J are TRBV4-3 and TRBJ2-5; either TRBD1 or TRBD2 may supply D (5 bases each). Trimming shortened V by 3 bases and J by 7 bases, and 18 bases separated the two germline ends. CDR3 size: 15 residues. Per germline, CDR1 LGHNA and CDR2 YSLEER. This chain's CDR3 is CASSQKVPDGGTQYF. CDR3 coding DNA: TGCGCCAGCAGCCAGAAGGTCCCCGATGGGGGGACCCAGTACTTC.

Many counts were recorded for this clonotype. The V call is TRBV2, the J call TRBJ1-4; unclear D gene. The length of the CDR3 is 10 residues. CDR1 is SNHLY, CDR2 FYNNEI, per germline. Trimming shortened V by 8 bases and J by 6 bases, and 4 bases separated the two germline ends. CDR3 sequence (DNA): TGTGCCAGCCGATATGAAAAACTGTTTTTT. Its translation is CASRYEKLFF.

This clonotype showed up many times. At one end, the junction sequence differs from germline, possibly due to a read error. The chain has TRBV12-3 or TRBV12-4 and TRBJ1-6; D is unclear. The CDR3 runs to 15 residues. CDR3 sequence: CASSLGSSYNSPLHF. The DNA of the CDR3 is TGTGCCAGCAGCTTAGGGAGCTCCTATAATTCACCCCTCCACTTT.

This clonotype occurred many times. V gene TRBV7-8 combines with J gene TRBJ1-3, with a weak D call TRBD1 (5 bases). Per the germline V gene, CDR1 is SGHVS and CDR2 is FQNEAQ. This CDR3 spans 14 amino acids. Trimming left V 2 bases short and J 4 bases short, with 9 bases between. CDR3 loop: CASSLRQNGNTIYF. In DNA, the CDR3 is TGTGCCAGCAGCTTAAGACAGAACGGAAACACCATATATTTT.

Details on this clonotype: Given a much more abundant clone one base away, this may be a read error. The CDR3 DNA follows: TGTGCCACCCAAGGGACAGGACAGAACTCTGGCTACACCTTC. Its protein is CATQGTGQNSGYTF. V usage is TRBV6-6 and J usage is TRBJ1-2; 8 bases agree with TRBD1. CDR1 and CDR2 (germline): MNHNY, SVGAGI (reference sequence). This CDR3 is 14 amino acids long.

The chain is built from TRBV4-3 and TRBJ2-1, with 7 bases identical to TRBD1. CDR3 length: 13 amino acids. The germline V gene has CDR1 LGHNA and CDR2 YSLEER. Trimming cost V 4 bases and J 4 bases; bases outside gene matches: 1. CDR3 nucleotides: TGCGCCAGCAGCCGGGGACAGTACAATGAGCAGTTCTTC. It translates to CASSRGQYNEQFF.

This clonotype was seen many times. This chain joins TRBV7-9 and TRBJ1-1; D not resolved. V dropped 1 base and J dropped 3 bases, with 6 bases sitting between them. The CDR3 runs to 13 residues. In germline, CDR1 is SEHNR, CDR2 FQNEAQ (reference sequence). CDR3 sequence reads: CASSLEPHTEAFF. As DNA, the CDR3 is TGTGCCAGCAGCTTAGAGCCTCACACTGAAGCTTTCTTT.

This clonotype was counted many times. This chain joins TRBV7-6 and TRBJ1-1, with TRBD1 as a possible D gene (6 bases). Germline-derived CDR1 and CDR2 are SGHVS and FNYEAQ. V was pared by 1 base and J by 0 bases, with 12 bases between. The CDR3 covers 16 residues. Here the CDR3 reads CASSLVSQGLNTEAFF. The DNA for the CDR3 is TGTGCCAGCAGCTTAGTTTCACAGGGCTTGAACACTGAAGCTTTCTTT.

This clonotype was seen at least ten times. The chain employs TRBV6-2 or TRBV6-3 and TRBJ2-3; D is ambiguous. The germline V gene encodes CDR1 MNHEY and CDR2 SVGEGT. This CDR3 spans 15 amino acids. V was cut by 7 bases and J by 1 base, with 15 bases left in between. CDR3 sequence (DNA): TGTGCCAGCACCTATGGGGTTCTTGGCACAGATACGCAGTATTTT. This translates into CASTYGVLGTDTQYF.

V gene TRBV7-4 combines with J gene TRBJ1-2, with 9 bases fitting TRBD1. The CDR3 extends over 15 amino acids. Trimming at V came to 4 bases and at J to 9 bases, leaving 12 bases not matched to a gene. Germline CDR1 reads SGHVT; CDR2 reads SQSDAQ. The CDR3, as DNA: TGTGCCAGCAGCTCTGGGACAGGGATTTATTACCGCTACACCTTC. Translated, it gives CASSSGTGIYYRYTF.

This clonotype has a handful of counts. This chain uses TRBV27 with TRBJ1-1, with TRBD1 identical over 10 bases. Germline V gene data show CDR1 as MNHEY and CDR2 as SMNVEV (reference sequence). V shed 4 bases, J shed 10 bases, and the junction held 6 bases outside the gene matches. The CDR3 totals 13 residues. Written as DNA, the CDR3 is TGTGCCAGCAGTTGGACAGGGGGGGGCAGAGCTTTCTTT. This gives the protein CASSWTGGGRAFF.

This clonotype was seen at least ten times. The rearrangement links TRBV7-6 to TRBJ2-1, with D possibly TRBD2 on 7 matching bases. Germline V gene lookup returns CDR1 SGHVS and CDR2 FNYEAQ. The germline V and J ends were trimmed by 3 bases and 0 bases, with 9 bases remaining between them. This CDR3 spans 15 amino acids. The CDR3 loop is CASSLRGRSYNEQFF. The CDR3, as DNA: TGTGCCAGCAGCTTGCGGGGGCGCTCCTACAATGAGCAGTTCTTC.

This clonotype was seen a handful of times. This chain joins TRBV19 and TRBJ2-5; possible D gene TRBD2, 7 bases. Germline V CDR1 and CDR2: LNHDA, SQIVND (reference sequence). The CDR3 loop spans 16 amino acids. Trimming shortened V by 2 bases and J by 3 bases, and 16 bases separated the two germline ends. In DNA form, the CDR3 reads TGTGCCAGTAGTATATGGGCGGGGGCTTGGGAAGAGACCCAGTACTTC. It translates to CASSIWAGAWEETQYF. Full variable domain (rest looked up from reference TRBV19 and TRBJ2-5): DGGITQSPKYLFRKEGQNVTLSCEQNLNHDAMYWYRQDPGQGLRLIYYSQIVNDFQKGDIAEGYSVSREKKESFPLTVTSAQKNPTAFYLCASSIWAGAWEETQYFGPGTRLLVL.

This clonotype turned up a few times. The gene calls are TRBV25-1 and TRBJ1-6; D is perhaps TRBD1 (5 bases). The V gene lost 7 bases and the J gene lost 7 bases, with 14 bases spanning the gap. The CDR3 spans 14 residues. Germline-derived CDR1 and CDR2 are MGHDK and SYGVNS. CDR3 amino acids: CASTQGTWNSPLHF. The CDR3 coding sequence is TGTGCCAGCACCCAGGGAACTTGGAATTCACCCCTCCACTTT.

This chain links TRBV20-1 with TRBJ2-1; D uncertain. This CDR3 has 16 amino acids. Trimming cost V 6 bases and J 5 bases, with 23 bases left between them. Per the germline V gene, CDR1 is DFQATT and CDR2 is SNEGSKA (reference sequence). The CDR3, as DNA: TGCAGTGCCCCACCCCTTAGCTCCAATACCGACAATGAGCAGTTCTTC. Amino acids: CSAPPLSSNTDNEQFF.